The 8 T cell receptor beta chains reported below all come from one sample, sequenced in a study of breast tumors, draining lymph nodes, adjacent tissues. Axillary draining lymph nodes of breast cancer patients supplied the node samples. TCRdb used MiXCR to reprocess the multiplex PCR reads, holding one entry per CDR3 protein. Among 150,000 to 200,000 distinct CDR3 sequences listed, around a third were seen once. The sample comprised axillary lymph node tissue. The origin of the receptors is a female donor with breast cancer. Some clones in this sample may be carry-over from other donors' samples.

As concerns this clonotype: A single base separates this from a much larger clone, so it may be a read error. V and J are TRBV14 and TRBJ2-7; D is undetermined. From germline, CDR1 is SGHDN and CDR2 FVKESK. This CDR3 comprises 14 residues. The chain's CDR3 is CASSRDLNSYEQSF. The CDR3 DNA reads TGTGCCAGCAGCCGAGATCTTAACTCCTACGAGCAGTCCTTC.

Worth noting for this clonotype: The DNA is left out, because the CDR3 cannot be placed on it with certainty; the CDR3 is given as TCRdb lists it. CDR3 loop: CASSLEVEQFFGPGTQYF. The V gene is TRBV7-9, the J gene TRBJ2-5; TRBD2, the table's D call, was not compared with the DNA. The CDR3 totals 18 residues, both ends included. Per the germline V gene, CDR1 is SEHNR and CDR2 is FQNEAQ (reference sequence).

In regard to this clonotype: It may be a read error: a sequence one base away is much more abundant. The missing conserved phenylalanine or tryptophan at the end of this CDR3 makes a read error likely. V and J are TRBV6-4 and TRBJ2-1; 7 positions agree with TRBD1. The CDR3 runs 12 residues. V was clipped by 10 bases and J by 4 bases; unmatched bases: 4. Germline assignment: CDR1 MRHNA and CDR2 SNTAGT. CDR3 sequence reads: CATGTEYNEQFS. The DNA of the CDR3 is TGTGCCACCGGGACAGAGTACAATGAGCAGTTCTCC.

This clonotype was observed at least ten times. The rearrangement uses TRBV7-2 and TRBJ1-2; TRBD1 aligns across 7 bases. Germline CDR1 reads SGHTA; CDR2 reads FQGNSA. There are 15 residues in the CDR3. The V segment lost 6 bases and the J segment 7 bases; nucleotides outside the gene matches: 14. CDR3 protein: CASRSTGTALRGYTF. The CDR3 DNA reads TGTGCCAGCAGATCAACCGGGACAGCCCTCCGTGGCTACACCTTC.

The chain links TRBV5-6 to TRBJ2-3; 10 bases fit TRBD2. Germline-derived CDR1 and CDR2 are SGHDT and YYEEEE. This CDR3 has 16 amino acids. Written as DNA, the CDR3 is TGTGCTAGAGAGGCTAGCGGGAGCCCTAGCACAGATACGCAGTATTTT. It is translated as CAREASGSPSTDTQYF.

The V gene is TRBV13, the J gene TRBJ1-2; 7 bases line up with TRBD1. Germline V CDR1 and CDR2: PRHDT, FYEKMQ (reference sequence). The CDR3 runs to 15 residues. V was clipped by 6 bases and J by 6 bases; unmatched bases: 13. CDR3 sequence (DNA): TGTGCCAGCAGTTTGTATACAGGGGCCCCGGATGGCTACACCTTC. Residues: CASSLYTGAPDGYTF.

Ten or more counts support this clonotype. The CDR3 reads CASSLLDRGGEKLFF. The CDR3 region has the DNA TGTGCCAGCAGCTTATTGGACAGGGGAGGTGAAAAACTGTTTTTT. The chain recombines TRBV7-9 with TRBJ1-4, with 9 bases lining up with TRBD1. The J segment lost 7 bases and the V segment lost 2 bases, leaving 5 bases of the junction unmatched. Germline V gene lookup returns CDR1 SEHNR and CDR2 FQNEAQ (reference sequence). The CDR3 consists of 15 residues. The whole variable domain, filled in from reference TRBV7-9 and TRBJ1-4, reads DTGVSQNPRHKITKRGQNVTFRCDPISEHNRLYWYRQTLGQGPEFLTYFQNEAQLEKSRLLSDRFSAERPKGSFSTLEIQRTEQGDSAMYLCASSLLDRGGEKLFFGSGTQLSVL.

J is TRBJ2-7 and V is TRBV7-9; 9 positions match TRBD2. The DNA matches TRBJ2-1 better at its end, which makes the J call doubtful. This CDR3 is built from 16 residues. From germline, CDR1 is SEHNR and CDR2 FQNEAQ (reference sequence). CDR3 sequence (DNA): TGTGCCGGGGAGGTAGCGGGGGTGGCAACCTACAATGAGCAGTTCTTC. This sequence encodes CAGEVAGVATYNEQFF.